Listed here is a single T cell receptor beta chain. The CDR3 consists of 16 residues. The source of the sample is a study of blood T cell repertoires in COVID-19. Study in general: Specimens from acute and convalescent COVID-19 originated in the United States, Italy and Spain. The cDNA or gDNA used as material had been derived from T cells, B-cell-depleted T cells, or PBMCs.

The assay was immunoSEQ multiplex PCR, and TCRdb's table has in-frame clones only and misses some. Among 100,000 to 150,000 clones listed, roughly four fifths were seen once. The sample consisted of peripheral blood. This sequence originates from a man aged 60-69 years with acute or convalescent COVID-19. V usage is TRBV21-1 and J usage is TRBJ1-1; the table's D call of TRBD1 was not tested on the DNA. TRBV21-1 is labeled a pseudogene. The CDR3 spells CASSTGQGRKNTEAFF. The CDR3 region has the DNA TGTGCCAGCAGCACGGGACAGGGTCGCAAGAACACTGAAGCTTTCTTT.